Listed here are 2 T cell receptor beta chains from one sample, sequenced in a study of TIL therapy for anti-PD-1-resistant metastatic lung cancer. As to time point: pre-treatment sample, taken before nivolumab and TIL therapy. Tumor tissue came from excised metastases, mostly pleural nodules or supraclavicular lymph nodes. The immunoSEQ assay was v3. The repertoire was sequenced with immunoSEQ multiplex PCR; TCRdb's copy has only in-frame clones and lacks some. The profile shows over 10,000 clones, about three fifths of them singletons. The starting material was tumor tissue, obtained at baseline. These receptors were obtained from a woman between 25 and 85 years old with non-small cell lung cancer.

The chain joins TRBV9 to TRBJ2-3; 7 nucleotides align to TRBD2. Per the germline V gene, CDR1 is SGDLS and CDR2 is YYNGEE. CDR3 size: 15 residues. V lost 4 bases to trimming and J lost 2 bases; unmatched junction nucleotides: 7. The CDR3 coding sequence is TGTGCCAGCAGCTTCCGACTAGCCTACACAGATACGCAGTATTTT. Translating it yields CASSFRLAYTDTQYF. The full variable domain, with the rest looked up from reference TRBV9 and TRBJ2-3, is DSGVTQTPKHLITATGQRVTLRCSPRSGDLSVYWYQQSLDQGLQFLIQYYNGEERAKGNILERFSAQQFPDLHSELNLSSLELGDSALYFCASSFRLAYTDTQYFGPGTRLTVL.

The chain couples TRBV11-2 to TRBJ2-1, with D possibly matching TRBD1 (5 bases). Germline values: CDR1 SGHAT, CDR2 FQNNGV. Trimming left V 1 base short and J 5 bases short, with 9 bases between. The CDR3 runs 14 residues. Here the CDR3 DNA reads TGTGCCAGCAGCTTAGTTGGGGCACACAATGAGCAGTTCTTC. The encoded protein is CASSLVGAHNEQFF.